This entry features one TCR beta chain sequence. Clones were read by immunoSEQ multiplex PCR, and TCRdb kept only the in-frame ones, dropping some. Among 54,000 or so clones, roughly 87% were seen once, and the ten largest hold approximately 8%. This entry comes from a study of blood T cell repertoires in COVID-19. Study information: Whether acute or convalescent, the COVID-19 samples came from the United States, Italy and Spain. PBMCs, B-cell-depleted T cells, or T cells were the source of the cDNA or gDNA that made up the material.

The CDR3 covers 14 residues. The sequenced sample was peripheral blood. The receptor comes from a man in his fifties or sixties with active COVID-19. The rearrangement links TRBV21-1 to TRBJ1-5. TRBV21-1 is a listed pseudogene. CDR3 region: CATGGEGGNQPQHF. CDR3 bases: TGTGCCACAGGCGGTGAGGGTGGCAATCAGCCCCAGCATTTT.